The T cell receptor beta chain under discussion was sequenced for a study of cytomegalovirus exposure and HLA in healthy donors. Germline V gene data show CDR1 as SEHNR and CDR2 as FQNEAQ (reference sequence). The germline V and J ends were trimmed by 8 bases and 5 bases, with 12 bases remaining between them. The CDR3 covers 12 residues. Healthy bone marrow donors made up the donors. Amplification used 60 Vbeta primers and 13 Jbeta primers. Sequencing was performed with immunoSEQ multiplex PCR; in TCRdb, only in-frame clones are kept and a portion is missing. The table records under 200,000 clones, roughly 80% of them present only once.

V is TRBV7-9 and J is TRBJ1-2; possible D gene TRBD1, 6 bases. The receptor comes from a woman aged 50 to 65 in good health and CMV-seropositive. Sequencing was carried out using PBMCs. In nucleotides, the CDR3 is TGTGCCAGCGCTCCGGGACATTATGGCTACACCTTC. It specifies CASAPGHYGYTF.